The rows below give T cell receptor beta chains drawn from one sample of a study of cytomegalovirus exposure and HLA in healthy donors. Only in-frame clones appear in the TCRdb table, and some are missing; sequencing was by immunoSEQ multiplex PCR. Among roughly 110,000 clones listed, 75% to 80% were seen once. Sequenced input: PBMCs. The receptor source for this set is a middle-aged woman in good health and CMV-seropositive. Each CDR3 is given with its conserved first and last residue. Each record gives: clone size, J gene, D gene, V gene, CDR3 DNA, CDR3 protein. D genes are given only for firm matches. Some rows mark clone size as missing; the rest say once, few, many or name a class of expanded clone.

.,TRBJ2-3,TRBD2,TRBV5-1,TGCGCCAGCAGCTTGGGACTAGCGGGGCGAATGATCGCAGATACGCAGTATTTT,CASSLGLAGRMIADTQYF
.,TRBJ1-1,.,TRBV7-2,TGTGCCAGCAGCTTAGATATTGGGGCGAACACTGAAGCTTTCTTT,CASSLDIGANTEAFF
once,TRBJ2-3,TRBD2,TRBV4-1,TGCGCCAGCAGCCGCGGGACTAGCAGGGCAGATACGCAGTATTTT,CASSRGTSRADTQYF
.,TRBJ2-2,TRBD2,TRBV6-1,TGTGCCAGCAGTTTAGCGGGGGGGCACACCGGGGAGCTGTTTTTT,CASSLAGGHTGELFF
once,TRBJ2-5,.,TRBV29-1,TGCAGCGTCAGCAGGGTTTGGGAGACCCAGTACTTC,CSVSRVWETQYF
few,TRBJ2-6,TRBD1,TRBV2,TGTGCCAGCAGTCCACTGACAGGGGGCGCTGGGGCCAACGTCCTGACTTTC,CASSPLTGGAGANVLTF
.,TRBJ1-2,.,TRBV30,TGTGCCTGGAGTGATAACCCAGAAGACTATGGCTACACCTTC,CAWSDNPEDYGYTF
once,TRBJ2-5,.,TRBV30,TGTGCCTGGACTTACGCGGGAACCCCGGAGACCCAGTACTTC,CAWTYAGTPETQYF
once,TRBJ2-5,.,TRBV10-3,TGTGCCATCAGTGAAACTCTGGCGGTCCAAGAGACCCAGTACTTC,CAISETLAVQETQYF
.,TRBJ2-3,.,TRBV11-3,TGTGCCCGCTCAACAGGGATAGATACGCAGTATTTT,CARSTGIDTQYF
.,TRBJ1-5,.,TRBV19,TGTGCCAGTAGTATAGCGTGGGGGGGCAATCAGCCCCAGCATTTT,CASSIAWGGNQPQHF
.,TRBJ1-5,.,TRBV5-8,TGTGCCAGCAGCGGGGGCGGGAGCCAGCCCCAGCATTTT,CASSGGGSQPQHF
.,TRBJ2-7,TRBD1,TRBV30,TGTGCCAGTTCAACAGGGGGCCGGTACGAGCAGTACTTC,CASSTGGRYEQYF
.,TRBJ1-5,TRBD1,TRBV7-9,TGTGCCAGCAGTTCGGGGGGCAGGGGGCGTCATCAGCCCCAGCATTTT,CASSSGGRGRHQPQHF
.,TRBJ1-6,.,TRBV4-1,TGCGCCAGCAGCCAAGCCTTCGGTTTTGAGGCCTCGTTAGGTTATCCCCTCCACTTT,CASSQAFGFEASLGYPLHF
.,TRBJ2-7,TRBD1,TRBV18,TGTGCCAGCTCACCCCTCCCAGGTGGGACAGGGGGTTACGAGCAGTACTTC,CASSPLPGGTGGYEQYF
.,TRBJ1-1,TRBD1,TRBV18,TGTGCCAGCTCACCTCAGTTTCGGACAGGGGGGACTGAAGCTTTCTTT,CASSPQFRTGGTEAFF
.,TRBJ2-1,.,TRBV19,TGTGCCAGTAGTATACAGGGACTTTTCTGGAATGAGCAGTTCTTC,CASSIQGLFWNEQFF
.,TRBJ2-7,.,TRBV6-5,TGTGCCAGCAGTTACTCGAAATTCGGGAGCTCCTACGAGCAGTACTTC,CASSYSKFGSSYEQYF
few,TRBJ2-3,.,TRBV10-3,TGTGCCATCAGTGATCAAGGAGGCTTTGACGATACGCAGTATTTT,CAISDQGGFDDTQYF
.,TRBJ2-3,.,TRBV5-5,TGTGCCAGCAGCTTGGTCAGGCCAAACCAAGATACGCAGTATTTT,CASSLVRPNQDTQYF
.,TRBJ2-1,.,TRBV9,TGTGCCAGCAGCAACGGACGGGGCAATGAGCAGTTCTTC,CASSNGRGNEQFF
.,TRBJ1-1,TRBD1,TRBV25-1,TGTGCCAGCAGTGCTAAACAGGGGGCGAGCACTGAAGCTTTCTTT,CASSAKQGASTEAFF
.,TRBJ2-4,.,TRBV23-1,TGCGCCAGCAGTCTAGGGCGTAACAGGGTTTACAGCTTAGCCAAAAACATTCAGTACTTC,CASSLGRNRVYSLAKNIQYF